This T cell receptor (beta chain) stems from a study of beta chain features in type 1 diabetes. The wider study: The study found patients and healthy donors alike in age, gender and cell yields.

This CDR3 is built from 14 residues. CDR1 KGHSH and CDR2 LQKENI come from the germline V gene. V was trimmed by 2 bases and J by 4 bases, leaving 11 bases between them. Study-wide points: At VDJ recombination sites, type 1 diabetes patients had fewer insertions and more deleted nucleotides. Within each of all four CD4+ subsets, Type 1 diabetes patients had TCRB CDR3s that were moderately but significantly shorter.

Expressed TCRB transcripts got sequenced, as all isolated RNA was reverse transcribed. TCRdb's copy holds only in-frame clones and misses some; the assay was immunoSEQ multiplex PCR. Among 310,000 or so clones listed, 8% to 13% were seen once. This clone was found a few times. Antigen specificity is unknown. The material sequenced was naive CD4+ T cells from blood. The chain combines TRBV18 with TRBJ1-1; D call uncertain. This receptor was obtained from a young woman in good health. As DNA, the CDR3 is TGTGCCAGCTCACCAGGCATTTCCGTCACTGAAGCTTTCTTT. This gives the protein CASSPGISVTEAFF.